One and the same sample provided the 2 T cell receptor beta chains below, sequenced in a study of CD8 T cells in ankylosing spondylitis. TCRdb re-called the 5' RACE reads through MiXCR, storing one row per CDR3 protein. This table holds roughly 140,000 distinct CDR3 sequences, around 42% found once. The material sequenced was synovial fluid, either unsorted or a sorted T cell fraction (not recorded which). These receptors originate from a male donor with ankylosing spondylitis.

A few counts support this clonotype. The chain links TRBV6-1 to TRBJ2-1; TRBD1 is a possible D gene (6 bases). V gave up 6 bases and J gave up 5 bases, with 20 bases separating them. The CDR3 is made up of 16 amino acids. Germline V CDR1 and CDR2: MNHNS, SASEGT. The CDR3 nucleotides are TGTGCCAGCAGACCTTTAGGGGGTGGTCTCAACAATGAGCAGTTCTTC. It yields the protein CASRPLGGGLNNEQFF.

V usage is TRBV25-1 and J usage is TRBJ1-5; D uncertain. Germline assignment: CDR1 MGHDK and CDR2 SYGVNS. This CDR3 contains 14 residues. Trimming stripped 4 bases from V and 0 bases from J, with 7 bases between. The CDR3 DNA sequence: TGTGCCAGCAGTGTTTGGGATAGCAATCAGCCCCAGCATTTT. Amino acids: CASSVWDSNQPQHF.